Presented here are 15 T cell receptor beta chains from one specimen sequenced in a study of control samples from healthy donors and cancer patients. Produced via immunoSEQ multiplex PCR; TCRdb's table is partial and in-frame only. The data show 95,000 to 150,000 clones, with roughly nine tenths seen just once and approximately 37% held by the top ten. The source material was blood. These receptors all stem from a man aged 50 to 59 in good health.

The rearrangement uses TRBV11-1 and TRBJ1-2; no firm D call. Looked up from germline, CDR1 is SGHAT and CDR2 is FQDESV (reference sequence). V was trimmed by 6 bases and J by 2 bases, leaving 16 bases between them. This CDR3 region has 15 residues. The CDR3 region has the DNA TGTGCCAGCAGTTTAAAGCGGGCGCAGAACTATGGCTACACCTTC. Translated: CASSLKRAQNYGYTF.

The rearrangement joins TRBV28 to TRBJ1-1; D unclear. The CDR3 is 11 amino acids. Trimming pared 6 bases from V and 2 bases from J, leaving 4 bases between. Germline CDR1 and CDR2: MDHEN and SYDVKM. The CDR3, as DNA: TGTGCCAGCAGGCAAAACACTGAAGCTTTCTTT. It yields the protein CASRQNTEAFF.

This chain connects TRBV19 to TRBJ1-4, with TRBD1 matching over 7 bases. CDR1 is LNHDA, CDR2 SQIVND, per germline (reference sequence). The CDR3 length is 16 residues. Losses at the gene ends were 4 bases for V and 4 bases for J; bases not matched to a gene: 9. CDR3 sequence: CASSTSRDRGNEKLFF. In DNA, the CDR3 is TGTGCCAGTAGTACCTCGAGGGACAGAGGTAATGAAAAACTGTTTTTT.

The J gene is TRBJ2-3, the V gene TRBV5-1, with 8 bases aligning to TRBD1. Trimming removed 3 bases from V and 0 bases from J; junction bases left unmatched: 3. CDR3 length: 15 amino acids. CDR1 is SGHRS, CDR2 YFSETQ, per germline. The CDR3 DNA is TGCGCCAGCAGCTCGACAGGGGACAGCACAGATACGCAGTATTTT. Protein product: CASSSTGDSTDTQYF.

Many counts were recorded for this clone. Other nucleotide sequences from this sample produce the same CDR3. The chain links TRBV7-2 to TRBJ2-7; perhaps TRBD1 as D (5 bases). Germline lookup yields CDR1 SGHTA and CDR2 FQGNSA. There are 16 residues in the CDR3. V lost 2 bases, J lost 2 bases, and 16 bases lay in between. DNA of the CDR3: TGTGCCAGCAGCTTAACGGCAGGGCTATCAGCCTACGAGCAGTACTTC. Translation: CASSLTAGLSAYEQYF.

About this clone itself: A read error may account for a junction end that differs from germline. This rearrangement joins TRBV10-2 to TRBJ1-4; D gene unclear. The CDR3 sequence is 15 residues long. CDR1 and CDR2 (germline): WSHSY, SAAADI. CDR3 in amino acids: CVSSKAAGPNEKLFF. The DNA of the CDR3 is TGCGTCAGCAGCAAGGCCGCCGGACCTAATGAAAAACTGTTTTTT.

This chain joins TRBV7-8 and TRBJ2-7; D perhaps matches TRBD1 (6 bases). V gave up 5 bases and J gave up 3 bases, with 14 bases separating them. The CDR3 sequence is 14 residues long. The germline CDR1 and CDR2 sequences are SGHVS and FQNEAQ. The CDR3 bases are TGTGCCAGCAGCCGAAAACAGGGAAACTACGAGCAGTACTTC. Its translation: CASSRKQGNYEQYF.

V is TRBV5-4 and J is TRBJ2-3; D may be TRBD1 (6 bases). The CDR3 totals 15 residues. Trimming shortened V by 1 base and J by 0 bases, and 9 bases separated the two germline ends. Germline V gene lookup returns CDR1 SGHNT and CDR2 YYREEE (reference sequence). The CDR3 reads CASSLQGYSTDTQYF. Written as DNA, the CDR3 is TGTGCCAGCAGCTTGCAGGGGTACAGCACAGATACGCAGTATTTT.

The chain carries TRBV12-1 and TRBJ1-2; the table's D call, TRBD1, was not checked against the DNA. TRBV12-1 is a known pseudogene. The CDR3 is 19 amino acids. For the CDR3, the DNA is TGTGCCAGCAGCTTTTATAGTATGGACAGTTATAAGGATAACTATGGCTACACCTTC. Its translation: CASSFYSMDSYKDNYGYTF.

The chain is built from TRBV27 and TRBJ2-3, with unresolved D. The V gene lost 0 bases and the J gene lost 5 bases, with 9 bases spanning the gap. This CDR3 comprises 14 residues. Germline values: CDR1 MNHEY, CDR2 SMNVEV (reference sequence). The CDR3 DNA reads TGTGCCAGCAGTTTATCCCACACCGTAGATACGCAGTATTTT. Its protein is CASSLSHTVDTQYF.

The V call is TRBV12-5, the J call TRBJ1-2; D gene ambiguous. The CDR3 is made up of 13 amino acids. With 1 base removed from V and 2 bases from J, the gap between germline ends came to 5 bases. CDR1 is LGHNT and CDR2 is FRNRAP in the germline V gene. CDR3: CASGLGRNYGYTF. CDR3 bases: TGTGCTAGTGGTTTGGGGCGGAACTATGGCTACACCTTC.

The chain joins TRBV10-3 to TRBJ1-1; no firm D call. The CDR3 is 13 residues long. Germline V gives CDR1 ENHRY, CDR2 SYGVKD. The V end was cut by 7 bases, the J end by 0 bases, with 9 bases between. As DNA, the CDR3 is TGTGCCATCATGACGGCTGTGAACACTGAAGCTTTCTTT. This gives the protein CAIMTAVNTEAFF.

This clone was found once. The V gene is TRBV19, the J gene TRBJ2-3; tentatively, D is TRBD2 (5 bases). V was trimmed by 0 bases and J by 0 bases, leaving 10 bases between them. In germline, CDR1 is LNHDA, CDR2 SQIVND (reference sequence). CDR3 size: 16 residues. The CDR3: CASSIDGAASTDTQYF. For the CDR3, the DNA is TGTGCCAGTAGTATAGACGGAGCGGCTAGCACAGATACGCAGTATTTT.

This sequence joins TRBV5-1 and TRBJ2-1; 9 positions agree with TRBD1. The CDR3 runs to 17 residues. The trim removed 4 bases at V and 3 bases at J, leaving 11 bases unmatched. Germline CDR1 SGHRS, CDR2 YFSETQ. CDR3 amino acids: CASSHTPGTGYYNEQFF. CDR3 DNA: TGCGCCAGCAGCCATACTCCCGGGACAGGGTACTACAATGAGCAGTTCTTC.

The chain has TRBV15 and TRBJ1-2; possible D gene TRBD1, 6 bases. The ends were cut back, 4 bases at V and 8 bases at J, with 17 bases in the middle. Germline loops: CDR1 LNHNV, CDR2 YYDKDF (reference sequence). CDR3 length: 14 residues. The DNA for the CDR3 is TGTGCCACCAGCACACCAGGGGCGTTAGGAGGCTACACCTTC. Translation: CATSTPGALGGYTF.